The present entry profiles one TCR beta chain with its context. The sample originates from a study of blood T cell repertoires in COVID-19. About the study: Samples came from the United States, Italy and Spain, spanning acute and convalescent COVID-19.

Germline V gene sequence: CDR1 SGHVS, CDR2 FQNEAQ. V shed 7 bases and J 3 bases; nucleotides not matched to a gene: 10. The CDR3 extends over 15 amino acids. Under the authors' procedure: Nucleated cell counts were estimated from reference gene primer amplification. Sequenced by immunoSEQ multiplex PCR; TCRdb stores in-frame clones only, minus some. The V and J calls and clone size are taken from that table; D and trimming were inferred from the DNA. The top ten hold around a tenth of the sample, which has just over 250,000 clones, about nine tenths seen once. This receptor was taken from a man in his forties who had recovered from COVID-19. The source material was peripheral blood. This chain uses TRBV7-8 with TRBJ2-7, with 9 bases that match TRBD1. The CDR3 sequence is CASTDGTGNLYEQYF. DNA of the CDR3: TGTGCCAGCACCGACGGGACAGGGAACCTCTACGAGCAGTACTTC.